These T cell receptor beta chains were read from a single sample in a study of blood T cell repertoires in COVID-19. TCRdb's table, derived via immunoSEQ multiplex PCR, lists solely in-frame clones and lacks some. This table has about 210,000 clones, about 80% appearing once. Sample: peripheral blood. These receptors were obtained from a woman aged 40 to 50 with active or convalescent COVID-19. The CDR3 runs from the conserved cysteine through the conserved F or W. The D gene is left open where the match is weak. A row's size may be missing; if present it is once, few, many or a size class.

V	J	size	D	DNA	CDR3
TRBV30	TRBJ2-1	-	TRBD1	TGTGCCTGGGCCAGGGGGTATGAGCAGTTCTTC	CAWARGYEQFF
TRBV5-1	TRBJ2-3	-	TRBD2	TGCGCCAGCCAAAATAGCGGGAGGAGCACAGATACGCAGTATTTT	CASQNSGRSTDTQYF
TRBV28	TRBJ1-4	-	-	TGTGCCAGCAGTTCTCGCCGGGGAGAAAAACTGTTTTTT	CASSSRRGEKLFF
TRBV7-2	TRBJ2-3	-	-	TGTGCCAGCAGCTCAACAGGGGGGGGGTACACAGATACGCAGTATTTT	CASSSTGGGYTDTQYF
TRBV29-1	TRBJ1-3	-	-	TGCAGCGCCGCGAAGACGGGGGTCTCTGGAAACACCATATATTTT	CSAAKTGVSGNTIYF
TRBV5-1	TRBJ2-7	once	TRBD1	TGCGCCAGCAGCTTGGCTACGGGACAGATCTACGAGCAGTACTTC	CASSLATGQIYEQYF
TRBV9	TRBJ2-2	once	-	TGTGCCAGCAGCGTAGGAATAGCGAACACCGGGGAGCTGTTTTTT	CASSVGIANTGELFF
TRBV5-4	TRBJ2-7	-	-	TGTGCCAGCAGCTTCTACGGTGGGGGGGCCAACGAGCAGTACTTC	CASSFYGGGANEQYF
TRBV5-4	TRBJ2-2	once	-	TGTGCCAGCAGTAATACCGGGGAGCTGTTTTTT	CASSNTGELFF
TRBV29-1	TRBJ2-2	-	TRBD2	TGCAGCGCCAAGTTCCGGCCGGGACTAGTAAACGGGGAGCTGTTTTTT	CSAKFRPGLVNGELFF
TRBV14	TRBJ2-7	-	TRBD2	TGTGCCAGCAGCCATCCCACATTAGCGGGAGGAACCTACGAGCAGTACTTC	CASSHPTLAGGTYEQYF
TRBV27	TRBJ1-2	-	-	TGTGCCAGCAGTTTATGGGGGACACCTGATGGCTACACCTTC	CASSLWGTPDGYTF
TRBV19	TRBJ2-7	-	TRBD1	TGTGCCAGTAAGACGTACGGACAGGGGACCTACGAGCAGTACTTC	CASKTYGQGTYEQYF
TRBV29-1	TRBJ2-7	-	TRBD1	TGCAGCGTTGGGACAGGGGTCACCTACGAGCAGTACTTC	CSVGTGVTYEQYF
TRBV4-1	TRBJ2-7	-	TRBD2	TGCGCCAGCAGCCAAAGGTTAGCGGGAGGAGTCGAGCAGTACTTC	CASSQRLAGGVEQYF
TRBV7-2	TRBJ2-2	-	-	TGTGCCAGCAGCCCGGACTTCTCAGGGGCGCGTGACGGGGAGCTGTTTTTT	CASSPDFSGARDGELFF
TRBV7-2	TRBJ1-2	-	-	TGTGCCAGCAGCTTAGACGGCCTTGGGGAGGGCTACACCTTC	CASSLDGLGEGYTF
TRBV7-9	TRBJ1-1	few	-	TGTGCCAGCAGCCCACATGCACAGGGAAAAGCTTTCTTT	CASSPHAQGKAFF
TRBV6-5	TRBJ1-2	once	-	TGTGCCAGCAGCCCCGGGGATTATGGCTACACCTTC	CASSPGDYGYTF
TRBV7-2	TRBJ1-1	-	-	TGTGCCAGCAGCCCCGAGGCATCGGAGACTGAAGCTTTCTTT	CASSPEASETEAFF
TRBV3-1/TRBV3-2	TRBJ1-6	-	TRBD1	TGTGCCAGCAGCCTCTCCCTAGGGGGCATAGCCTATAATTCACCCCTCCACTTT	CASSLSLGGIAYNSPLHF
TRBV15	TRBJ2-2	-	-	TGTGCCACCAGCAGGGGGGGGCCTGTCACCGGGGAGCTGTTTTTT	CATSRGGPVTGELFF
TRBV27	TRBJ1-6	-	TRBD1	TGTGCCAGCAGTCGACAGGGGACCTCTCGTTCACCCCTCCACTTT	CASSRQGTSRSPLHF
TRBV11-2	TRBJ1-2	-	-	TGTGCCAGCAGCCCGGGTGATGGCTACACCTTC	CASSPGDGYTF
TRBV6-2/TRBV6-3	TRBJ2-3	-	-	TGTGCCAGCAGTTACTCGGGGAGGTCAGGCACAGATACGCAGTATTTT	CASSYSGRSGTDTQYF
TRBV5-1	TRBJ1-2	-	TRBD1	TGCGCCAGCAGCTTGGCCCTTCGACAGGGGGCTAGTGGCTACACCTTC	CASSLALRQGASGYTF
TRBV2	TRBJ2-5	-	-	TGTGCCAGCAGTGCAGACCAAGAGACCCAGTACTTC	CASSADQETQYF
TRBV6-2/TRBV6-3	TRBJ1-5	-	-	TGTGCCAGCAGTTACGGGCTCAGGCCACTTACTTCGATTCAGCCCCAGCATTTT	CASSYGLRPLTSIQPQHF
TRBV27	TRBJ1-6	few	TRBD1	TGTGCCAGCAGCCATACAGGGGGGAATTCACCCCTCCACTTT	CASSHTGGNSPLHF
TRBV6-6	TRBJ1-3	-	-	TGTGCCAGCAGTTCCAGGGTCGGCTCTGGAAACACCATATATTTT	CASSSRVGSGNTIYF
TRBV5-4	TRBJ1-4	-	-	TGTGCCAGCAGCTTGCCAGGGACTAATGAAAAACTGTTTTTT	CASSLPGTNEKLFF
TRBV9	TRBJ1-2	-	-	TGTGCCAGCAGCGTAGGAACGGACTATGGCTACACCTTC	CASSVGTDYGYTF
TRBV30	TRBJ2-2	-	-	TGTGCCTGGAGTGGACTCCACGGGGGAAACACCGGGGAGCTGTTTTTT	CAWSGLHGGNTGELFF
TRBV13	TRBJ2-1	-	TRBD2	TGTGCCAGCAGCCCTGGGACTAGCGGGAGGGCCCCTTACAATGAGCAGTTCTTC	CASSPGTSGRAPYNEQFF
TRBV4-2	TRBJ2-3	-	-	TGTGCCAGCACCACCGGGGAGTTAAACACAGATACGCAGTATTTT	CASTTGELNTDTQYF
TRBV10-3	TRBJ1-2	-	TRBD1	TGTGCCATCAGTGGGACAGGGGGCTATGGCTACACCTTC	CAISGTGGYGYTF
TRBV2	TRBJ1-6	-	TRBD1	TGTGCCAGCAAACGGGACAGGGATAATTCACCCCTCCACTTT	CASKRDRDNSPLHF
TRBV7-2	TRBJ1-1	-	-	TGTGCCAGCAGCTTCGACAGTTGGACTGAAGCTTTCTTT	CASSFDSWTEAFF
TRBV10-3	TRBJ1-2	-	-	TGTGCCATCAGTGCGATTGAAGGGGAAGTCTATGGCTACACCTTC	CAISAIEGEVYGYTF
TRBV4-1	TRBJ1-5	once	-	TGCGCCAGCAGCTCCGAACGTCTACTAGGCAATCAGCCCCAGCATTTT	CASSSERLLGNQPQHF
TRBV27	TRBJ2-1	-	-	TGTGCCAGCAGTTGGGGCCTGAGCTCCTACAATGAGCAGTTCTTC	CASSWGLSSYNEQFF
TRBV10-3	TRBJ1-1	once	-	TGTGCCATCAGGGGAGGGGGAGTTGAAGCTTTCTTT	CAIRGGGVEAFF
TRBV6-5	TRBJ1-3	-	TRBD1	TGTGCCAGCCCGGGGACAGGCTCTTCTGGAAACACCATATATTTT	CASPGTGSSGNTIYF
TRBV7-3	TRBJ2-6	-	-	TGTGCCAGCAGCTTAAACCAGGCTGGGGCCAACGTCCTGACTTTC	CASSLNQAGANVLTF
TRBV6-1	TRBJ1-4	-	-	TGTGCCAGCAGTGAATTTTTCTTGCTGTTTTTT	CASSEFFLLFF
TRBV18	TRBJ2-7	-	-	TGTGCCAGCTCGCCCGAGACCGGAGCCTACGAGCAGTACTTC	CASSPETGAYEQYF
TRBV28	TRBJ2-7	-	TRBD2	TGTGCCAGCACCGGGCCCGGGGGGAGGGCCTACGAGCAGTACTTC	CASTGPGGRAYEQYF
TRBV25-1	TRBJ2-5	many	TRBD1	TGTGCCAGCAGTGCGAAGGGGGCCCGGGAGACCCAGTACTTC	CASSAKGARETQYF
TRBV7-9	TRBJ2-3	-	TRBD2	TGTGCCAGCAGCCCCCGGGGGGGCGCAGATACGCAGTATTTT	CASSPRGGADTQYF
TRBV5-1	TRBJ1-6	-	TRBD1	TGCGCCAGCAGCTTGATGGACAGGGGGAATTCACCCCTCCACTTT	CASSLMDRGNSPLHF
TRBV18	TRBJ1-1	-	-	TGTGCCAGCTCATCTGGGGCGGACACTGAAGCTTTCTTT	CASSSGADTEAFF
TRBV7-8	TRBJ2-1	-	-	TGTGCCAGCAGCTTAGTGGCGCGGGATCGGCCCTACAATGAGCAGTTCTTC	CASSLVARDRPYNEQFF
TRBV19	TRBJ1-1	-	TRBD1	TGTGCCAGTAGTACCTCGGACAGGGTTGGTGAAGCTTTCTTT	CASSTSDRVGEAFF
TRBV10-2	TRBJ1-1	-	-	TGCGCCAGCACCCAACCCGGGAGACTGAAGAACACTGAAGCTTTCTTT	CASTQPGRLKNTEAFF
TRBV6-2/TRBV6-3	TRBJ1-1	few	-	TGTGCCAGCAGTTATCCTCAGGTTAACACTGAAGCTTTCTTT	CASSYPQVNTEAFF
TRBV24-1	TRBJ2-1	-	-	TGTGCCACCAGCCGCGGGACAGACCGAGCCTACAATGAGCAGTTCTTC	CATSRGTDRAYNEQFF
TRBV10-3	TRBJ1-5	-	-	TGTGCCATCAGTGAAGGGCGGGGTCAGTTTTGGAATCAGCCCCAGCATTTT	CAISEGRGQFWNQPQHF
TRBV9	TRBJ2-3	-	TRBD2	TGTGCCAGCAGCGGGACTAGCGGGAGGGGAGATACGCAGTATTTT	CASSGTSGRGDTQYF